The 18 T cell receptor beta chains given below trace back to one sample, sequenced in a study of beta chain features in type 1 diabetes. General observations from the study: Shorter TCRB CDR3s, moderately but significantly so, marked every one of the four CD4+ subsets in Type 1 diabetes patients.

Every isolated RNA sample was fully reverse transcribed, so sequencing captured expressed TCRB transcripts. The protocol was immunoSEQ multiplex PCR, while the TCRdb copy is restricted to in-frame clones and leaves out a portion. Here the sample spans about 700,000 clones, 13% being singletons. These TCRs' antigens remain unknown. The sample consisted of naive CD4+ T cells from blood. The receptors come from a man aged 18 to 30 with type 1 diabetes.

The chain has TRBV19 and TRBJ2-7; no firm D call. V lost 3 bases and J 0 bases, leaving 9 bases between the germline ends. The germline V gene encodes CDR1 LNHDA and CDR2 SQIVND (reference sequence). The CDR3 loop spans 14 amino acids. The CDR3 loop is CASSIDGSSYEQYF. CDR3 coding DNA: TGTGCCAGTAGTATTGATGGCAGCTCCTACGAGCAGTACTTC.

Remarks on this clone: Other DNA sequences in the same sample also yield this CDR3. V usage is TRBV30 and J usage is TRBJ1-3; D ambiguous. The V gene's germline CDR1 is GTSNPN and CDR2 SVGIG (reference sequence). V was clipped by 0 bases and J by 3 bases, with 6 bases between them. This CDR3 contains 13 residues. CDR3 residues: CAWSVGNGNTIYF. The DNA for the CDR3 is TGTGCCTGGAGTGTAGGGAATGGAAACACCATATATTTT.

The V and J genes are TRBV7-9 and TRBJ2-3; D possibly corresponds to TRBD2 (5 bases). V was shortened by 1 base and J by 5 bases, with 7 bases between the two germline ends. The CDR3 length is 13 residues. In germline, CDR1 is SEHNR, CDR2 FQNEAQ (reference sequence). The DNA for the CDR3 is TGTGCCAGCAGCTTAGACGGGGAAGATACGCAGTATTTT. Residues: CASSLDGEDTQYF.

Comment on this clone: Other DNA sequences in this specimen translate into the identical CDR3. V and J are TRBV11-3 and TRBJ1-1; D is undetermined. This CDR3 region has 13 residues. Trimming cost V 1 base and J 1 base, with 4 bases left between them. CDR1 is SGHNT, CDR2 YENEEA, per germline. The DNA for the CDR3 is TGTGCCAGCAGCTTAGCGGGGAACACTGAAGCTTTCTTT. Amino acid sequence: CASSLAGNTEAFF.

The gene calls are TRBV5-1 and TRBJ2-6; D not certain. The V and J ends lost 0 bases and 2 bases respectively, with 6 bases between them. This CDR3 contains 15 residues. Germline loops: CDR1 SGHRS, CDR2 YFSETQ. CDR3 in DNA: TGCGCCAGCAGCTTGGGGAGTCCTGGGGCCAACGTCCTGACTTTC. Translated: CASSLGSPGANVLTF.

In this sample, this clone turned up a few times. The chain links TRBV2 to TRBJ1-5, with 8 bases that match TRBD1. Per the germline V gene, CDR1 is SNHLY and CDR2 is FYNNEI. This CDR3 has 16 amino acids. With V trimmed by 2 bases and J by 8 bases, 11 bases remained unmatched. The chain's CDR3 is CASSELLEAGGKPQHF. For the CDR3, the DNA is TGTGCCAGCAGTGAACTCCTGGAGGCAGGGGGCAAGCCCCAGCATTTT.

This sequence joins TRBV9 and TRBJ1-5; D is unclear. Between the trimmed V and J ends, which lost 5 bases and 0 bases, there was a span of 9 bases. The germline V gene has CDR1 SGDLS and CDR2 YYNGEE. This CDR3 region has 14 residues. The CDR3 is CASSPGDSNQPQHF. CDR3 in DNA: TGTGCCAGCAGTCCGGGAGATAGCAATCAGCCCCAGCATTTT.

The CDR3 DNA reads as TGTGCCAGCAGTGAATGGGGTCAGCCCCAGCATTTT. As protein: CASSEWGQPQHF. V usage is TRBV6-1 and J usage is TRBJ1-5; D not resolved. Per the germline V gene, CDR1 is MNHNS and CDR2 is SASEGT. Trimming removed 2 bases at V and 6 bases at J, with 5 bases between. This CDR3 has 12 residues.

Regarding this clone: This CDR3 is missing its conserved last phenylalanine or tryptophan, likely due to a read error. The DNA is left out, because the CDR3 cannot be placed on it with certainty; the CDR3 is given as TCRdb lists it. The rearrangement links TRBV21-1 to TRBJ1-3. TRBV21-1 is a pseudogene. The CDR3 extends over 11 residues, inclusive of both ends. This chain's CDR3 is CASIKGWQEVD.

The chain carries TRBV28 and TRBJ2-7; D is perhaps TRBD1 (6 bases). Germline CDR1 and CDR2: MDHEN and SYDVKM. The CDR3 length is 15 residues. V was trimmed by 5 bases and J by 1 base, leaving 15 bases between them. CDR3 in DNA: TGTGCCAGCAGTACCCCGGGACATGTTTCCTACGAGCAGTACTTC. It codes for CASSTPGHVSYEQYF.

This clone was observed a handful of times. The chain's CDR3 is CAIARGTEAFF. The CDR3 region has the DNA TGTGCCATCGCTAGGGGGACTGAAGCTTTCTTT. The J gene is TRBJ1-1, the V gene TRBV10-3; D possibly corresponds to TRBD1 (6 bases). V gave up 8 bases and J gave up 5 bases, with 9 bases separating them. The CDR3 has 11 amino acids. Germline-derived CDR1 and CDR2 are ENHRY and SYGVKD.

This clone was observed a few times. The CDR3, as DNA: TGTGCCAGCACCAATCAGGTCTACGAGCAGTACTTC. Translated: CASTNQVYEQYF. This sequence joins TRBV28 and TRBJ2-7; D is ambiguous. The CDR3 runs to 12 residues. V was cut by 7 bases and J by 3 bases, with 10 bases left in between. CDR1 is MDHEN, CDR2 SYDVKM, per germline.

The V gene is TRBV7-2, the J gene TRBJ1-4; D is unclear. This CDR3 contains 13 residues. The germline V gene encodes CDR1 SGHTA and CDR2 FQGNSA. The V gene lost 2 bases and the J gene lost 10 bases, with 11 bases spanning the gap. CDR3 bases: TGTGCCAGCAGCTTAAACCCCTCGGGAAAACTGTTTTTT. It specifies CASSLNPSGKLFF.

This clone came up a few times. This CDR3 is CASSRLGGEWTEAFF. CDR3 bases: TGCGCCAGCAGTCGCCTAGGGGGGGAATGGACTGAAGCTTTCTTT. The chain has TRBV23-1 and TRBJ1-1, with D perhaps matching TRBD1 (6 bases). TRBV23-1 is labeled an ORF, and its function is uncertain. The V end was cut by 4 bases, the J end by 5 bases, with 17 bases between. The CDR3 is made up of 15 amino acids.

The chain recombines TRBV12-5 with TRBJ2-3, with TRBD2 as a possible D gene (5 bases). With 2 bases removed from V and 3 bases from J, the gap between germline ends came to 21 bases. Germline V gene data show CDR1 as LGHNT and CDR2 as FRNRAP. This CDR3 is 18 amino acids long. CDR3 nucleotides: TGTGCTAGTGGTTTGTGGCCGGACCCTAACCTAGCAACAGATACGCAGTATTTT. Protein sequence: CASGLWPDPNLATDTQYF.

This clone turned up a few times. The V gene is TRBV4-1, the J gene TRBJ2-2; D call uncertain. The germline gives CDR1 MGHRA, CDR2 YSYEKL. This CDR3 has 13 amino acids. The V and J ends lost 1 base and 5 bases respectively, with 5 bases between them. The CDR3 nucleotides are TGCGCCAGCAGCCAAGTCCCTACCGGGGAGCTGTTTTTT. This gives the protein CASSQVPTGELFF.

Points on this clone: A much larger clone lies one base from this, so it may be a read error. The sample carries other DNA sequences with the same CDR3. The genes are TRBV9 and TRBJ2-1; the D is unclear. The V end lost 2 bases, the J end lost 4 bases, and 1 base lay between the germline ends. The CDR3 contains 11 residues. Germline V gene lookup returns CDR1 SGDLS and CDR2 YYNGEE. This chain's CDR3 is CASSVYNEQFF. Written as DNA, the CDR3 is TGTGCCAGCAGCGTTTACAATGAGCAGTTCTTC.

This clone was picked up a small number of times. The rearrangement joins TRBV2 to TRBJ2-2; D may be TRBD1 (5 bases). CDR1 SNHLY and CDR2 FYNNEI come from the germline V gene. The CDR3 contains 15 residues. The V end lost 4 bases, the J end lost 2 bases, and 11 bases lay between the germline ends. CDR3: CASSVVTANTGELFF. Written as DNA, the CDR3 is TGTGCCAGCAGTGTCGTGACAGCAAACACCGGGGAGCTGTTTTTT.